This T cell receptor (beta chain) came from a study of blood T cell repertoires in COVID-19. About the study: Italy, Spain and the United States were the sources of the convalescent and acute COVID-19 samples. T cells, B-cell-depleted T cells, or PBMCs supplied cDNA or gDNA.

Under the authors' procedure: Amplified reference gene primers provided the basis for estimating nucleated cell counts. Sequenced by immunoSEQ multiplex PCR; TCRdb stores in-frame clones only, minus some. Clone size and the V and J calls come from that table; the DNA yielded D and trimming. The sample has about 83,000 clones; roughly 80% are singletons. This CDR3 spans 14 amino acids. Trimming left V 9 bases short and J 4 bases short, with 15 bases between. CDR1 is KGHDR and CDR2 is SFDVKD in the germline V gene. This clone was seen only once. This receptor was identified in an elderly woman with acute or convalescent COVID-19. The chain joins TRBV24-1 to TRBJ2-1; D possibly corresponds to TRBD1 (6 bases). Sample: peripheral blood. The CDR3 nucleotides read TGTGCCACCGCAAACAGGGTGCGGTACAATGAGCAGTTCTTC. Amino acids: CATANRVRYNEQFF.